The sequence of this T cell receptor (beta chain) was determined in a study of beta chain features in type 1 diabetes. General study results and limits: Shorter TCRB CDR3s, moderately but significantly so, were found in Type 1 diabetes patients in all four CD4+ subsets. A possible short-template PCR bias applies equally to patients and controls. In comparison with healthy donors, patients had naive, central memory and Treg TCRB repertoires that appeared more similar. VDJ junctions from type 1 diabetes patients carried fewer insertions and larger deletions.

V shed 2 bases and J shed 0 bases, with 11 bases lying between them. In germline, CDR1 is ENHRY, CDR2 SYGVKD. The CDR3 contains 16 residues. Reverse transcription of all isolated RNA meant that expressed TCRB transcripts were sequenced. Libraries were prepared by immunoSEQ multiplex PCR; TCRdb keeps only in-frame clonotypes and omits some of them. The sample records hundreds of thousands of clones, over 12% being singletons. A note on this clone: Its specificity is unknown.

This sequence originates from a man between 18 and 29 years old with type 1 diabetes. This chain connects TRBV10-3 to TRBJ2-1, with D unresolved. Sequenced input: naive CD4+ T cells from blood. The CDR3 loop reads CAISEVDRSSYNEQFF. The CDR3 coding sequence is TGTGCCATCAGTGAGGTTGACCGCAGCTCCTACAATGAGCAGTTCTTC.